This T cell receptor (beta chain) was recorded in a study of control samples from healthy donors and cancer patients. Germline V gene lookup returns CDR1 KGHDR and CDR2 SFDVKD. The CDR3 contains 17 residues. With V trimmed by 4 bases and J by 7 bases, 6 bases remained unmatched. Here immunoSEQ multiplex PCR was the method, and the copy in TCRdb shows in-frame clones only, minus some. The sample includes 190,000 or so clones, over 85% of them seen just once. This chain uses TRBV24-1 with TRBJ2-1, with 16 positions matching TRBD2. The clonotype comes from a man aged 18 to 35 in good health. The sample taken for sequencing was blood. The DNA of the CDR3 is TGTGCCACCAGTGACCCCGGGACTAGCGGGGGGGTTAATGAGCAGTTCTTC. It yields the protein CATSDPGTSGGVNEQFF.